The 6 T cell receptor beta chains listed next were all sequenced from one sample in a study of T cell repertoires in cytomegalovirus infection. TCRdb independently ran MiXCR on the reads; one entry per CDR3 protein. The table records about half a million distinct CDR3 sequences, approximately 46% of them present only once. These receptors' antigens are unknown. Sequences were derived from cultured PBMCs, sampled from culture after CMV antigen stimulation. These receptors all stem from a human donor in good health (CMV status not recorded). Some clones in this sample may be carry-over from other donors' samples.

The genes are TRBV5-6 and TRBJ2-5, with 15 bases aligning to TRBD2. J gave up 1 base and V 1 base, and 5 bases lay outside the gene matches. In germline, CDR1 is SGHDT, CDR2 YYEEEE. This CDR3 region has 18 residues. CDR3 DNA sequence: TGTGCCAGCAGCTTGAGGACTAGCGGGAGGGCCATCCAAGAGACCCAGTACTTC. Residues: CASSLRTSGRAIQETQYF.

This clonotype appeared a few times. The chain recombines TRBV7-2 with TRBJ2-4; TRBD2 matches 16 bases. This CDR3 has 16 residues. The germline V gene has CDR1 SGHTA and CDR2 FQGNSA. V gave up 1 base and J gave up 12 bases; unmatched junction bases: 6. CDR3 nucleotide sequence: TGTGCCAGCAGCTTAGTGGGGACTAGCGGGAGGGTCGCTCAGTACTTC. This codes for CASSLVGTSGRVAQYF.

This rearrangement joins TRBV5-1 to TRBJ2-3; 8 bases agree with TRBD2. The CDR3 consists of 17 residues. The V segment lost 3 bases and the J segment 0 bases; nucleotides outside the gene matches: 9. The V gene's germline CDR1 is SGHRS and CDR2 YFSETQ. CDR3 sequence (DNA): TGCGCCAGCAGCTCAACCCTACTAGCGGCTAGCACAGATACGCAGTATTTT. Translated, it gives CASSSTLLAASTDTQYF.

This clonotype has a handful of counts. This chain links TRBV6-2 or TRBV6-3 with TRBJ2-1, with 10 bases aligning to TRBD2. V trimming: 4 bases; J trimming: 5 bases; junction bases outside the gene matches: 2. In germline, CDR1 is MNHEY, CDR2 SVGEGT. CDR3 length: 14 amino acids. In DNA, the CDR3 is TGTGCCAGCAGTTTAACTAGCGGGGACAATGAGCAGTTCTTC. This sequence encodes CASSLTSGDNEQFF.

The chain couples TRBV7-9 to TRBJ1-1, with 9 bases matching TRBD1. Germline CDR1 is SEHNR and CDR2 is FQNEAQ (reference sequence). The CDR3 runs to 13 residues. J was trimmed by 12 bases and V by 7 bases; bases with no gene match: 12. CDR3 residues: CASTSGTGIGSFF. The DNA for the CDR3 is TGTGCCAGCACCTCCGGGACAGGGATTGGTTCTTTCTTT.

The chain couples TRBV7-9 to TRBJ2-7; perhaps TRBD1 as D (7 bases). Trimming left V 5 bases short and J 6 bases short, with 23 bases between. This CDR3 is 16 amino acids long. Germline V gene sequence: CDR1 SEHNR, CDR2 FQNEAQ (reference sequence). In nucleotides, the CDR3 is TGTGCCAGCAGCCCGACGACAGGGAGGTTCGGCAGCGAGCAGTACTTC. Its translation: CASSPTTGRFGSEQYF.